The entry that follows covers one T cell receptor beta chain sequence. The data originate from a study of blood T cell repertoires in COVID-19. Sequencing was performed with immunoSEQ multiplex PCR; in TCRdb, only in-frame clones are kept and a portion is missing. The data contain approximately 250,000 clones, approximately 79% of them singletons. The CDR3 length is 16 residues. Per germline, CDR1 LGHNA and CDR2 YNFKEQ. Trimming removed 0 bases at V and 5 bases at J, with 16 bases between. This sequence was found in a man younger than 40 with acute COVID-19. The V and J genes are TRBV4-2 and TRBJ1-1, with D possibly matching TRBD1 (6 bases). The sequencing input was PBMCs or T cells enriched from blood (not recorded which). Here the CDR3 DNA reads TGTGCCAGCAGCCAAGAACTGGGCAGGGGAGATACTGAAGCTTTCTTT. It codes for CASSQELGRGDTEAFF.